Listed below are T cell receptor beta chains from one sample, sequenced in a study of human T cells and chemical hapten exposure. One entry per CDR3 protein results from TCRdb running MiXCR on the RACE reads. The data hold under 50,000 distinct CDR3 sequences, with roughly 7.6% observed a single time. Material: whole blood, obtained in connection with sensitization to the hapten diphenylcyclopropenone (DPC). Source of these receptors: a woman aged 45-65 years with alopecia areata. Some clones in this sample may be carry-over from other donors' samples. Both conserved end residues are part of each CDR3. A D gene is named only where the DNA matches it firmly. The size entry is marked missing in some rows and otherwise reads once, few, many or a size class.

len: 11
abundance: many
d_gene: -
v_gene: TRBV2
j_gene: TRBJ1-1
CDR3aa: CASKSETAAFF
CDR3nt: TGTGCCAGCAAGAGCGAGACCGCGGCTTTCTTT

len: 16
abundance: many
d_gene: TRBD1
v_gene: TRBV28
j_gene: TRBJ2-4
CDR3aa: CASRRTGGETKNIQYF
CDR3nt: TGTGCCAGCAGAAGAACAGGGGGCGAAACCAAAAACATTCAGTACTTC

len: 13
abundance: many
d_gene: TRBD1
v_gene: TRBV5-1
j_gene: TRBJ2-3
CDR3aa: CASSWTGDGTQYF
CDR3nt: TGCGCCAGCAGTTGGACAGGGGACGGTACGCAGTATTTT

len: 19
abundance: many
d_gene: TRBD2
v_gene: TRBV28
j_gene: TRBJ2-3
CDR3aa: CASSLDRIRASGRTDTQYF
CDR3nt: TGTGCCAGCAGTTTAGACAGGATACGGGCTAGCGGGAGGACAGATACGCAGTATTTT

len: 16
abundance: many
d_gene: -
v_gene: TRBV5-4
j_gene: TRBJ2-1
CDR3aa: CASSLGGDSTYNEQFF
CDR3nt: TGTGCCAGCAGCTTGGGGGGGGACAGCACCTACAATGAGCAGTTCTTC

len: 15
abundance: many
d_gene: -
v_gene: TRBV7-9
j_gene: TRBJ2-7
CDR3aa: CASSLINRGGYEQYF
CDR3nt: TGTGCCAGCAGCTTAATAAACCGGGGCGGGTACGAGCAGTACTTC

len: 14
abundance: many
d_gene: -
v_gene: TRBV7-2
j_gene: TRBJ2-1
CDR3aa: CASSGRSRYNEQFF
CDR3nt: TGTGCCAGCAGCGGGAGGTCCCGCTACAATGAGCAGTTCTTC

len: 14
abundance: many
d_gene: TRBD1
v_gene: TRBV19
j_gene: TRBJ2-2
CDR3aa: CASSAQGAGGELFF
CDR3nt: TGTGCCAGTAGTGCCCAGGGGGCTGGCGGGGAGCTGTTTTTT

len: 20
abundance: -
d_gene: TRBD2
v_gene: TRBV11-3
j_gene: TRBJ2-2
CDR3aa: CASSQPWTSGSGTLTGELFF
CDR3nt: TGTGCCAGCAGCCAACCCTGGACTAGCGGGAGTGGGACCCTGACCGGGGAGCTGTTTTTT

len: 14
abundance: many
d_gene: -
v_gene: TRBV7-9
j_gene: TRBJ2-7
CDR3aa: CASSWVTSTHEQYF
CDR3nt: TGTGCCAGCAGCTGGGTTACCTCGACGCACGAGCAGTACTTC

len: 15
abundance: -
d_gene: -
v_gene: TRBV27
j_gene: TRBJ2-7
CDR3aa: CASSLRGALTYEQYF
CDR3nt: TGTGCCAGCAGTTTACGGGGGGCCCTGACCTACGAGCAGTACTTC

len: 14
abundance: many
d_gene: TRBD1
v_gene: TRBV29-1
j_gene: TRBJ2-3
CDR3aa: CSVEGQGAGDTQYF
CDR3nt: TGCAGCGTTGAAGGACAGGGGGCAGGAGATACGCAGTATTTT

len: 12
abundance: many
d_gene: -
v_gene: TRBV27
j_gene: TRBJ1-5
CDR3aa: CASSPAGQPQHF
CDR3nt: TGTGCCAGCAGTCCGGCCGGGCAGCCCCAGCATTTT

len: 11
abundance: many
d_gene: -
v_gene: TRBV19
j_gene: TRBJ2-4
CDR3aa: CASSMKNIQYF
CDR3nt: TGTGCCAGTAGTATGAAAAACATTCAGTACTTC

len: 16
abundance: many
d_gene: TRBD2
v_gene: TRBV19
j_gene: TRBJ2-1
CDR3aa: CASSIDKRGSYNEQFF
CDR3nt: TGTGCCAGTAGTATAGATAAGCGGGGGTCCTACAATGAGCAGTTCTTC

len: 13
abundance: many
d_gene: -
v_gene: TRBV18
j_gene: TRBJ2-1
CDR3aa: CASSPRQGNEQFF
CDR3nt: TGTGCCAGCTCACCACGGCAGGGCAATGAGCAGTTCTTC

len: 18
abundance: -
d_gene: TRBD1
v_gene: TRBV28
j_gene: TRBJ1-1
CDR3aa: CASSPLPRTGGADTEAFF
CDR3nt: TGTGCCAGCAGCCCACTACCTCGGACAGGGGGCGCCGATACTGAAGCTTTCTTT

len: 15
abundance: -
d_gene: -
v_gene: TRBV29-1
j_gene: TRBJ1-1
CDR3aa: CSVEDLRGVGTEAFF
CDR3nt: TGCAGCGTTGAAGATTTAAGGGGAGTGGGCACTGAAGCTTTCTTT

len: 12
abundance: many
d_gene: -
v_gene: TRBV11-2
j_gene: TRBJ1-1
CDR3aa: CASSRTVVEAFF
CDR3nt: TGTGCCAGCAGCAGGACGGTGGTAGAAGCTTTCTTT

len: 14
abundance: -
d_gene: TRBD2
v_gene: TRBV7-9
j_gene: TRBJ2-3
CDR3aa: CASSLGLAPDTQYF
CDR3nt: TGTGCCAGCAGCTTGGGACTAGCCCCAGATACGCAGTATTTT

len: 13
abundance: -
d_gene: -
v_gene: TRBV28
j_gene: TRBJ1-2
CDR3aa: CASSLGFDYGYTF
CDR3nt: TGTGCCAGCAGTTTGGGTTTCGACTATGGCTACACCTTC

len: 16
abundance: many
d_gene: -
v_gene: TRBV11-2
j_gene: TRBJ2-1
CDR3aa: CASHRTSVRPRDEQFF
CDR3nt: TGTGCCAGCCATCGAACGAGCGTTCGACCGAGGGATGAGCAGTTCTTC